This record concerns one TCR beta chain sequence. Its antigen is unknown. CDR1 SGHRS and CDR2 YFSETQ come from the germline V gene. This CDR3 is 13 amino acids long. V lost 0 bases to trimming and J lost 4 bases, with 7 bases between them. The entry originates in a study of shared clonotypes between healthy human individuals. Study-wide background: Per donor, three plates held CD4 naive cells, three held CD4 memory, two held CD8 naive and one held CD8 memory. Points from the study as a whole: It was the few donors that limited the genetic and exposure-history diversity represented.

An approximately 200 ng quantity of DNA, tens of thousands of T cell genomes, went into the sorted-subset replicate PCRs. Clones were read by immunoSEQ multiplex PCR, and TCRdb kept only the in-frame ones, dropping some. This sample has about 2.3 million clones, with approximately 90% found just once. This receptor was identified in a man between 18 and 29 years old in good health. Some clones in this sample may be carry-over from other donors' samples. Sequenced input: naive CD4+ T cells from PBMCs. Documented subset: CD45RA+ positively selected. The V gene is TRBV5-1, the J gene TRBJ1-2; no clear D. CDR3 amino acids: CASSLGHLYGYTF. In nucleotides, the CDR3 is TGCGCCAGCAGCTTGGGGCACCTCTATGGCTACACCTTC.